These 27 T cell receptor beta chains were sequenced from one sample in a study of T-cell memory formation after mild COVID-19. TCRdb redid the calling of the 5' RACE reads with MiXCR, one entry per CDR3 protein. The sample lists about 250,000 distinct CDR3 sequences, around 15% seen once, with approximately 3.5% in the top ten. Sample: PBMCs or a T cell subset sorted from them (not recorded which). The receptor source for this set is a man in his late teens or twenties who had mild COVID-19 (a few samples of this study predate the infection). Cell type and time point are not known.

This chain links TRBV6-6 with TRBJ2-7, with D uncertain. The length of the CDR3 is 14 residues. Germline values: CDR1 MNHNY, CDR2 SVGAGI (reference sequence). V lost 4 bases to trimming and J lost 0 bases, with 10 bases between them. This CDR3 is CASSFGRLSYEQYV. DNA for the CDR3: TGTGCCAGCAGTTTTGGGCGCCTCTCCTACGAGCAGTACGTC.

This clonotype was counted between two and nine times. The chain has TRBV5-1 and TRBJ2-1; no reliable D call. V was cut by 7 bases and J by 4 bases, with 12 bases left in between. Germline V gene lookup returns CDR1 SGHRS and CDR2 YFSETQ. The CDR3 spans 13 residues. CDR3 bases: TGCGCCAGCTCCCAAGACACTTACAATGAGCAGTTCTTC. Translation gives CASSQDTYNEQFF.

There are a few counts of this clonotype. V usage is TRBV4-2 and J usage is TRBJ2-7; 8 bases fit TRBD2. The CDR3 consists of 16 residues. Germline CDR1 LGHNA, CDR2 YNFKEQ. With 4 bases clipped from V and 0 bases from J, the junction kept 8 bases outside the gene matches. The CDR3 bases are TGTGCCAGCAGCCGAGAGGTAGCGGGGACCTCCTACGAGCAGTACTTC. Amino acid sequence: CASSREVAGTSYEQYF.

The chain links TRBV5-1 to TRBJ2-5; tentatively, D is TRBD2 (8 bases). V was pared by 4 bases and J by 5 bases, with 18 bases between. The CDR3 sequence is 15 residues long. Germline loops: CDR1 SGHRS, CDR2 YFSETQ. CDR3 in amino acids: CASSPGGTQGETQYF. CDR3 in DNA: TGCGCCAGCAGCCCGGGAGGGACACAGGGGGAGACCCAGTACTTC. The whole variable domain, filled in from reference TRBV5-1 and TRBJ2-5, reads KAGVTQTPRYLIKTRGQQVTLSCSPISGHRSVSWYQQTPGQGLQFLFEYFSETQRNKGNFPGRFSGRQFSNSRSEMNVSTLELGDSALYLCASSPGGTQGETQYFGPGTRLLVL.

The table lists this clonotype with a few counts. The V call is TRBV6-5, the J call TRBJ1-4; a possible D gene is TRBD1 (6 bases). The CDR3 consists of 15 residues. CDR1 and CDR2 (germline): MNHEY, SVGAGI. V lost 2 bases to trimming and J lost 5 bases, with 12 bases between them. The CDR3 spells CASSYRGGPNEKLFF. The DNA for the CDR3 is TGTGCCAGCAGTTACCGCGGGGGCCCCAATGAAAAACTGTTTTTT.

The genes are TRBV30 and TRBJ2-7, with TRBD2 matching over 7 bases. Germline V gives CDR1 GTSNPN, CDR2 SVGIG (reference sequence). The junction had 4 bases not matched to a gene; V was cut back by 0 bases and J by 8 bases. The CDR3 length is 12 residues. The DNA for the CDR3 is TGTGCCTGGAGTGTGGGAGGGGTGAAGCAGTACTTC. Translating gives CAWSVGGVKQYF.

The chain recombines TRBV7-8 with TRBJ2-3, with 7 bases aligning to TRBD1. Trimming removed 11 bases from V and 1 base from J; junction bases left unmatched: 9. The CDR3 loop spans 14 amino acids. Germline lookup yields CDR1 SGHVS and CDR2 FQNEAQ. Written as DNA, the CDR3 is TGTGCCGTAGGGCAGGGGGTAGGCACAGATACGCAGTATTTT. Translation: CAVGQGVGTDTQYF.

There are a few counts of this clonotype. This rearrangement joins TRBV20-1 to TRBJ2-3; D remains unclear. The germline V gene encodes CDR1 DFQATT and CDR2 SNEGSKA (reference sequence). The CDR3 runs 15 residues. Trimming cost V 3 bases and J 3 bases, with 16 bases left between them. This chain's CDR3 is CSARAAEGITDTQYF. DNA for the CDR3: TGCAGTGCTAGGGCAGCCGAAGGAATTACAGATACGCAGTATTTT.

The chain recombines TRBV2 with TRBJ1-3, with D hard to call. The V and J ends lost 6 bases and 0 bases respectively, with 12 bases between them. CDR1 SNHLY and CDR2 FYNNEI come from the germline V gene. The CDR3 runs to 15 residues. The CDR3 loop reads CASRVEGYSGNTIYF. The CDR3 nucleotides read TGTGCCAGCAGAGTGGAGGGTTACTCTGGAAACACCATATATTTT.

There are a few counts of this clonotype. The V call is TRBV20-1, the J call TRBJ2-5; no firm D call. CDR3 length: 13 amino acids. V gave up 5 bases and J gave up 0 bases, with 10 bases separating them. CDR1 is DFQATT and CDR2 is SNEGSKA in the germline V gene (reference sequence). Here the CDR3 DNA reads TGCAGTGCTCCCCAGGAGTACCAAGAGACCCAGTACTTC. Translation gives CSAPQEYQETQYF.

This clonotype was observed a few times. The chain is built from TRBV5-1 and TRBJ1-5; 7 bases are shared with TRBD1. Germline CDR1 reads SGHRS; CDR2 reads YFSETQ. V was clipped by 3 bases and J by 3 bases; unmatched bases: 6. The CDR3 has 15 residues. CDR3 sequence reads: CASSSGGTDNQPQHF. CDR3 DNA sequence: TGCGCCAGCAGCTCGGGGGGGACAGACAATCAGCCCCAGCATTTT. Full variable domain (rest looked up from reference TRBV5-1 and TRBJ1-5): KAGVTQTPRYLIKTRGQQVTLSCSPISGHRSVSWYQQTPGQGLQFLFEYFSETQRNKGNFPGRFSGRQFSNSRSEMNVSTLELGDSALYLCASSSGGTDNQPQHFGDGTRLSIL.

About this clonotype: The junction does not match germline at one end; this may be a read error. The rearrangement uses TRBV10-3 and TRBJ1-5; no reliable D call. Germline V gives CDR1 ENHRY, CDR2 SYGVKD. The CDR3 is made up of 13 amino acids. CDR3 amino acids: CAISQSSNQPQHF. The CDR3 nucleotides read TGTGCCATCAGTCAGTCTAGCAATCAGCCCCAGCATTTT.

The rearrangement joins TRBV18 to TRBJ2-5; D is unresolved. CDR1 and CDR2 from the germline V gene are KGHSH and LQKENI. CDR3 size: 13 residues. Trimming shortened V by 2 bases and J by 7 bases, and 11 bases separated the two germline ends. CDR3 sequence: CASSPSPLGTQYF. DNA of the CDR3: TGTGCCAGCTCACCAAGCCCATTGGGGACCCAGTACTTC.

The genes are TRBV12-3 or TRBV12-4 and TRBJ1-4; D is possibly TRBD1 (5 bases). The V end lost 4 bases, the J end lost 10 bases, and 10 bases lay between the germline ends. The length of the CDR3 is 12 residues. Here the CDR3 reads CASSYGAGKLFF. DNA for the CDR3: TGTGCCAGCAGTTATGGGGCCGGAAAACTGTTTTTT.

In its sample, this clonotype was seen a few times. The CDR3, as DNA: TGTGCCAGCAGCTTAGTCTCCGGGCCAAATGAAAAACTGTTTTTT. This sequence encodes CASSLVSGPNEKLFF. J is TRBJ1-4 and V is TRBV7-9, with D unclear. The CDR3 has 15 amino acids. V was clipped by 1 base and J by 5 bases, with 11 bases between them. The germline V gene has CDR1 SEHNR and CDR2 FQNEAQ (reference sequence). Variable domain in full (rest from reference TRBV7-9 and TRBJ1-4): DTGVSQNPRHKITKRGQNVTFRCDPISEHNRLYWYRQTLGQGPEFLTYFQNEAQLEKSRLLSDRFSAERPKGSFSTLEIQRTEQGDSAMYLCASSLVSGPNEKLFFGSGTQLSVL.

V is TRBV7-9 and J is TRBJ2-3; the match to TRBD1 covers 7 bases. CDR1 is SEHNR, CDR2 FQNEAQ, per germline (reference sequence). V shed 5 bases, J shed 3 bases, and the junction held 17 bases outside the gene matches. This CDR3 is 18 amino acids long. In nucleotides, the CDR3 is TGTGCCAGCAGCCTAGGCGGCAACTCAGGGGGTAGTACAGATACGCAGTATTTT. Translated: CASSLGGNSGGSTDTQYF.

The V gene is TRBV7-6, the J gene TRBJ1-1; no clear D gene. Germline CDR1 is SGHVS and CDR2 is FNYEAQ. The CDR3 covers 13 residues. Trimming left V 3 bases short and J 5 bases short, with 10 bases between. CDR3 sequence reads: CASSLSRRTEAFF. In DNA, the CDR3 is TGTGCCAGCAGCTTGTCAAGACGTACTGAAGCTTTCTTT.

The sample holds many counts of this clonotype. V is TRBV20-1 and J is TRBJ1-5; 7 nucleotides line up with TRBD1. Trimming removed 3 bases from V and 4 bases from J; junction bases left unmatched: 9. CDR1 is DFQATT and CDR2 is SNEGSKA in the germline V gene (reference sequence). The CDR3 totals 15 residues. In DNA form, the CDR3 reads TGCAGTGCTAGTTCGGCGACAGGGTGGAATCAGCCCCAGCATTTT. Encoded protein: CSASSATGWNQPQHF.

The V gene is TRBV5-5, the J gene TRBJ2-4; 7 bases line up with TRBD1. Unmatched junction bases numbered 10, after V lost 3 bases and J lost 7 bases. The CDR3 runs 15 residues. CDR1 is SGHKS, CDR2 YYEKEE, per germline (reference sequence). CDR3 region: CASSWAGGGLNIQYF. The CDR3 nucleotides are TGTGCCAGCAGCTGGGCAGGGGGTGGACTGAACATTCAGTACTTC. Looking up the rest from reference TRBV5-5 and TRBJ2-4 gives the full variable domain: DAGVTQSPTHLIKTRGQQVTLRCSPISGHKSVSWYQQVLGQGPQFIFQYYEKEERGRGNFPDRFSARQFPNYSSELNVNALLLGDSALYLCASSWAGGGLNIQYFGAGTRLSVL.

This clonotype was counted once. J is TRBJ1-1 and V is TRBV2, with D unresolved. The germline gives CDR1 SNHLY, CDR2 FYNNEI. Trimming left V 1 base short and J 4 bases short, with 16 bases between. This CDR3 region has 16 residues. The CDR3 nucleotides are TGTGCCAGCAGTGAAGACCCAAGGGTGAGGGCCACTGAAGCTTTCTTT. Protein product: CASSEDPRVRATEAFF. Together with reference TRBV2 and TRBJ1-1, the CDR3 gives the full variable domain: EPEVTQTPSHQVTQMGQEVILRCVPISNHLYFYWYRQILGQKVEFLVSFYNNEISEKSEIFDDQFSVERPDGSNFTLKIRSTKLEDSAMYFCASSEDPRVRATEAFFGQGTRLTVV.

The rearrangement uses TRBV20-1 and TRBJ2-3; D uncertain. The CDR3 has 14 residues. Trimming pared 3 bases from V and 0 bases from J, leaving 10 bases between. The germline V gene encodes CDR1 DFQATT and CDR2 SNEGSKA (reference sequence). The DNA for the CDR3 is TGCAGTGCTAGCCGGGCTATTAGCACAGATACGCAGTATTTT. It codes for CSASRAISTDTQYF.

This clonotype was detected only a few times. This rearrangement joins TRBV20-1 to TRBJ2-7; no clear D gene. Germline CDR1 is DFQATT and CDR2 is SNEGSKA (reference sequence). Trimming removed 0 bases at V and 0 bases at J, with 15 bases between. The CDR3 is 16 residues long. CDR3: CSARDIQPRSSYEQYF. In nucleotides, the CDR3 is TGCAGTGCTAGAGATATCCAGCCGAGGAGCTCCTACGAGCAGTACTTC.

The V and J genes are TRBV7-2 and TRBJ1-2; D is uncertain. CDR1 is SGHTA and CDR2 is FQGNSA in the germline V gene. Trimming shortened V by 2 bases and J by 4 bases, and 11 bases separated the two germline ends. This CDR3 comprises 14 residues. The CDR3 loop is CASSLSSSSYGYTF. CDR3 DNA: TGTGCCAGCAGCTTATCATCCAGCTCCTATGGCTACACCTTC.

This clonotype has just a few counts. This chain joins TRBV10-2 and TRBJ2-3, with D perhaps being TRBD1 or TRBD2 (6 bases each). The V gene lost 10 bases and the J gene lost 3 bases, with 11 bases spanning the gap. Germline V gene sequence: CDR1 WSHSY, CDR2 SAAADI. This CDR3 has 12 residues. This CDR3 is CATSGATDTQYF. The CDR3 DNA reads TGCGCCACCTCGGGGGCTACAGATACGCAGTATTTT.

The chain combines TRBV7-9 with TRBJ2-1; D not resolved. Germline values: CDR1 SEHNR, CDR2 FQNEAQ (reference sequence). The V and J ends lost 0 bases and 0 bases respectively, with 6 bases between them. This CDR3 has 15 residues. The CDR3 region has the DNA TGTGCCAGCAGCTTAGCTCAGAGCTCCTACAATGAGCAGTTCTTC. Translated, it gives CASSLAQSSYNEQFF.

J is TRBJ2-1 and V is TRBV20-1, with D uncertain. The germline gives CDR1 DFQATT, CDR2 SNEGSKA (reference sequence). The CDR3 consists of 13 residues. The V end lost 6 bases, the J end lost 3 bases, and 12 bases lay between the germline ends. This chain's CDR3 is CSAETGYYNEQFF. CDR3 DNA: TGCAGTGCAGAGACGGGCTACTACAATGAGCAGTTCTTC.

This clonotype was counted a few times. At one end the junction does not follow the germline gene, possibly because of a read error. The rearrangement uses TRBV7-2 and TRBJ2-3; D may be TRBD2 (6 bases). This CDR3 comprises 15 residues. The germline V gene encodes CDR1 SGHTA and CDR2 FQGNSA. The CDR3 nucleotides read TGCGCCAGCAGCTTGTTCCGGGGGAGCACAGATACGCAGTATTTT. Protein product: CASSLFRGSTDTQYF.